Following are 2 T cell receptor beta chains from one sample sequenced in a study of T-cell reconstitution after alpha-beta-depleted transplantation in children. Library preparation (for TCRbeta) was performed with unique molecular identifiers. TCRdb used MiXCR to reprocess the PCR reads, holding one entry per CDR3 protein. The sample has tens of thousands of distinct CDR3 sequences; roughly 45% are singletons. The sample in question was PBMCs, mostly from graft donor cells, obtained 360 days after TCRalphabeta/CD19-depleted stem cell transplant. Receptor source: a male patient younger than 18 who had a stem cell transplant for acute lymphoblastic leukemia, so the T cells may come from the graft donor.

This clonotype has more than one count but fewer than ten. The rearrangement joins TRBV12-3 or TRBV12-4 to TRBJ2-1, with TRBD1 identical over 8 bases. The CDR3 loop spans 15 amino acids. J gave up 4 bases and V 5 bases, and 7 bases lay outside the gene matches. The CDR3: CASSQLGTGYNEQFF. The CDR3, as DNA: TGTGCCAGCAGTCAACTCGGGACAGGTTACAATGAGCAGTTCTTC.

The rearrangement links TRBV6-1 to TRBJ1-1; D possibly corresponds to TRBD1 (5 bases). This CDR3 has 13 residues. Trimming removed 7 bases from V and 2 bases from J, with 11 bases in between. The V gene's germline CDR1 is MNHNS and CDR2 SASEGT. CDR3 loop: CASKWGLNTEAFF. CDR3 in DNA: TGTGCCAGCAAGTGGGGGTTAAACACTGAAGCTTTCTTT.